The 30 T cell receptor beta chains below all came from one sample that was sequenced in a study of blood T cell repertoires in COVID-19. This table comes from immunoSEQ multiplex PCR, and its TCRdb copy is limited to in-frame clones, with some not included. The sample has 130,000 to 150,000 clones; approximately 80% are singletons. The material sequenced was peripheral blood. The source is a human donor in a cohort sampled during active COVID-19.

The chain uses TRBV7-2 and TRBJ2-3, with D possibly TRBD2 on 6 matching bases. From germline, CDR1 is SGHTA and CDR2 FQGNSA. Trimming cost V 0 bases and J 1 base, with 14 bases left between them. The CDR3 sequence is 17 residues long. The CDR3: CASSLAVGAGRTDTQYF. Written as DNA, the CDR3 is TGTGCCAGCAGCTTAGCGGTTGGGGCGGGGCGCACAGATACGCAGTATTTT.

This clone was seen a handful of times. The V and J genes are TRBV30 and TRBJ1-4, with a possible D match to TRBD1 (6 bases). V was cut by 5 bases and J by 2 bases, with 12 bases left in between. Germline V gene sequence: CDR1 GTSNPN, CDR2 SVGIG (reference sequence). The CDR3 sequence is 14 residues long. Here the CDR3 DNA reads TGTGCCTGGCGGCTGAGGGGGACTAATGAAAAACTGTTTTTT. It specifies CAWRLRGTNEKLFF.

This chain connects TRBV3-1 (or the pseudogene TRBV3-2) to TRBJ1-3; 8 positions agree with TRBD1. The junction had 0 bases not matched to a gene; V was cut back by 3 bases and J by 8 bases. CDR3 length: 12 amino acids. The germline V gene encodes CDR1 LGHDT and CDR2 YNNKEL (reference sequence). The CDR3 DNA reads TGTGCCAGCAGCCAGACAGGGGACACCATATATTTT. Encoded protein: CASSQTGDTIYF.

V is TRBV23-1 and J is TRBJ2-1; TRBD2 might be the D (6 bases). TRBV23-1 is an ORF, with its function uncertain. Trimming stripped 0 bases from V and 5 bases from J, with 17 bases between. CDR3 length equals 17 residues. The CDR3 sequence: CASSQSYYWDLHNEQFF. In DNA, the CDR3 is TGCGCCAGCAGTCAATCGTACTACTGGGACTTGCACAATGAGCAGTTCTTC.

The chain employs TRBV20-1 and TRBJ1-5; D not certain. Germline loops: CDR1 DFQATT, CDR2 SNEGSKA (reference sequence). This CDR3 has 13 amino acids. With 3 bases removed from V and 3 bases from J, the gap between germline ends came to 9 bases. Here the CDR3 DNA reads TGCAGTGCTAGTCCCGGGATCAATCAGCCCCAGCATTTT. Protein product: CSASPGINQPQHF.

This clone was observed once. This rearrangement joins TRBV5-1 to TRBJ2-3; 7 bases are shared with TRBD1. This CDR3 has 17 amino acids. J was trimmed by 0 bases and V by 4 bases; bases with no gene match: 11. Germline V CDR1 and CDR2: SGHRS, YFSETQ. CDR3 sequence reads: CASSPNQGVPSTDTQYF. The CDR3 DNA sequence: TGCGCCAGCAGCCCAAACCAGGGGGTACCAAGCACAGATACGCAGTATTTT.

The chain combines TRBV28 with TRBJ2-1; 10 positions match TRBD2. V lost 4 bases and J lost 7; bases outside the gene matches: 4. This CDR3 contains 14 residues. Germline-derived CDR1 and CDR2 are MDHEN and SYDVKM. CDR3: CASSSSGGTNEQFF. Here the CDR3 DNA reads TGTGCCAGCAGTTCTAGCGGGGGAACTAATGAGCAGTTCTTC.

This clone was seen a few times. The CDR3: CARSFLGGFRREQYF. CDR3 nucleotide sequence: TGTGCCAGAAGCTTTCTAGGTGGGTTTCGACGGGAGCAGTACTTC. This sequence joins TRBV5-3 and TRBJ2-7, with D unclear. TRBV5-3 is filed as an ORF, its function uncertain. V was clipped by 2 bases and J by 7 bases, with 19 bases between them. The CDR3 runs 15 residues.

CDR3: CASHTGASYGYTF. The CDR3 nucleotides are TGTGCCAGTCATACAGGGGCGAGCTATGGCTACACCTTC. The chain employs TRBV19 and TRBJ1-2, with 7 nucleotides matching TRBD1. The CDR3 runs to 13 residues. The trim removed 8 bases at V and 4 bases at J, leaving 7 bases unmatched. Per the germline V gene, CDR1 is LNHDA and CDR2 is SQIVND (reference sequence).

The chain employs TRBV18 and TRBJ2-3; TRBD2 matches 12 bases. V lost 2 bases, J lost 4 bases, and 4 bases stayed unmatched. The CDR3 spans 16 residues. Germline assignment: CDR1 KGHSH and CDR2 LQKENI. The CDR3: CASSPMTSGGSDTQYF. CDR3 sequence (DNA): TGTGCCAGCTCACCAATGACTAGCGGGGGATCAGATACGCAGTATTTT.

With respect to this clone: Compared with germline, one end of the junction differs, possibly owing to a read error. The rearrangement joins TRBV7-7 to TRBJ2-1; TRBD1 agrees at 9 bases. Per germline, CDR1 SSHAT and CDR2 FNYEAQ (reference sequence). This CDR3 contains 15 residues. CDR3 DNA sequence: TGTGCTAGCAGCTTACAGGGGGCTTCAGTGAATGAGCAGTTCTTC. It is translated as CASSLQGASVNEQFF.

V usage is TRBV19 and J usage is TRBJ1-3; no firm D call. There are 14 residues in the CDR3. The V and J ends lost 5 bases and 0 bases respectively, with 8 bases between them. The V gene's germline CDR1 is LNHDA and CDR2 SQIVND (reference sequence). DNA of the CDR3: TGTGCCAGTAGTGGACTGGACTCTGGAAACACCATATATTTT. It is translated as CASSGLDSGNTIYF.

This chain uses TRBV5-6 with TRBJ1-2, with D maybe TRBD1 (5 bases). There are 14 residues in the CDR3. Germline assignment: CDR1 SGHDT and CDR2 YYEEEE. Trimming left V 4 bases short and J 7 bases short, with 17 bases between. CDR3 sequence: CASSPTGDLSGYTF. As DNA, the CDR3 is TGTGCCAGCAGCCCAACGGGGGATCTCTCTGGCTACACCTTC.

The chain couples TRBV19 to TRBJ2-5, with 7 bases identical to TRBD1. Germline V gene sequence: CDR1 LNHDA, CDR2 SQIVND (reference sequence). The CDR3 contains 14 residues. Trimming took 4 bases from V and 2 from J; bases not matched to a gene: 4. CDR3 sequence reads: CASSRDRNQETQYF. The DNA of the CDR3 is TGTGCCAGTAGTAGGGACAGAAATCAAGAGACCCAGTACTTC. Full variable domain (outside the CDR3, taken from reference TRBV19 and TRBJ2-5): DGGITQSPKYLFRKEGQNVTLSCEQNLNHDAMYWYRQDPGQGLRLIYYSQIVNDFQKGDIAEGYSVSREKKESFPLTVTSAQKNPTAFYLCASSRDRNQETQYFGPGTRLLVL.

The chain recombines TRBV6-5 with TRBJ2-1; 12 nucleotides line up with TRBD2. CDR3 length equals 15 residues. Trimming removed 4 bases from V and 6 bases from J; junction bases left unmatched: 4. The germline CDR1 and CDR2 sequences are MNHEY and SVGAGI. CDR3 coding DNA: TGTGCCAGCAGTTCCCTAGCGGGGGGGTTCAATGAGCAGTTCTTC. It translates to CASSSLAGGFNEQFF.

The chain employs TRBV2 and TRBJ2-7; the match to TRBD1 covers 7 bases. Germline lookup yields CDR1 SNHLY and CDR2 FYNNEI. Trimming at V came to 3 bases and at J to 0 bases, leaving 5 bases not matched to a gene. This CDR3 has 15 amino acids. CDR3 in amino acids: CASSESGQTSYEQYF. The CDR3 DNA reads TGTGCCAGCAGTGAGTCGGGACAGACCTCCTACGAGCAGTACTTC.

The V and J genes are TRBV7-3 and TRBJ2-1; no definite D call. Trimming stripped 5 bases from V and 0 bases from J, with 11 bases between. CDR1 is SGHTA, CDR2 FQGTGA, per germline. The CDR3 sequence is 15 residues long. The CDR3 nucleotides are TGTGCCAGCAGCGCCCTAGTATCCTCCTACAATGAGCAGTTCTTC. It encodes CASSALVSSYNEQFF.

This clone was detected only once. The rearrangement uses TRBV18 and TRBJ2-3, with TRBD1 as a possible D gene (6 bases). Germline V gene sequence: CDR1 KGHSH, CDR2 LQKENI. The V and J ends lost 3 bases and 0 bases respectively, with 10 bases between them. The CDR3 spans 15 residues. The CDR3 here is CASSPLRGSTDTQYF. CDR3 nucleotide sequence: TGTGCCAGCTCACCCCTGAGGGGGAGCACAGATACGCAGTATTTT.

V and J are TRBV7-8 and TRBJ2-1; no clear D gene. CDR1 is SGHVS and CDR2 is FQNEAQ in the germline V gene. The CDR3 extends over 17 amino acids. V was cut by 1 base and J by 9 bases, with 22 bases left in between. The CDR3 DNA reads as TGTGCCAGCAGCTTAGGCATGAGAGTCCCCGATTTTGGTGAGCAGTTCTTC. Translating gives CASSLGMRVPDFGEQFF. Full variable domain (remainder filled in from reference TRBV7-8 and TRBJ2-1): GAGVSQSPRYKVAKRGQDVALRCDPISGHVSLFWYQQALGQGPEFLTYFQNEAQLDKSGLPSDRFFAERPEGSVSTLKIQRTQQEDSAVYLCASSLGMRVPDFGEQFFGPGTRLTVL.

The chain joins TRBV2 to TRBJ2-2; TRBD2 aligns across 8 bases. Unmatched junction bases numbered 12, after V lost 7 bases and J lost 5 bases. This CDR3 has 16 amino acids. The germline V gene has CDR1 SNHLY and CDR2 FYNNEI. Here the CDR3 reads CASIEGTGGPTGELFF. The CDR3 DNA reads TGTGCCAGCATTGAGGGCACGGGGGGGCCGACCGGGGAGCTGTTTTTT.

The rearrangement links TRBV19 to TRBJ2-3; the D gene is possibly TRBD1 (5 bases). This CDR3 is 13 amino acids long. Between the trimmed V and J ends, which lost 2 bases and 4 bases, there was a span of 7 bases. From germline, CDR1 is LNHDA and CDR2 SQIVND (reference sequence). CDR3: CASSITGSDTQYF. CDR3 bases: TGTGCCAGTAGTATAACAGGTTCAGATACGCAGTATTTT.

The J gene is TRBJ1-1, the V gene TRBV6-5; no definite D call. Germline values: CDR1 MNHEY, CDR2 SVGAGI. CDR3 length equals 14 residues. Trimming took 10 bases from V and 0 from J, leaving 15 bases between them. This chain's CDR3 is CATRRSFMNTEAFF. CDR3 nucleotides: TGTGCCACCCGGCGGAGCTTTATGAACACTGAAGCTTTCTTT.

The chain links TRBV28 to TRBJ2-3; the D gene is possibly TRBD2 (6 bases). Germline V CDR1 and CDR2: MDHEN, SYDVKM. Trimming removed 3 bases from V and 5 bases from J, with 18 bases in between. The CDR3 loop spans 16 amino acids. The CDR3 DNA follows: TGTGCCAGCAGTTTTGGAAAGGCGGGGTTAATAGATACGCAGTATTTT. Protein product: CASSFGKAGLIDTQYF. The full variable domain, rest sourced from reference TRBV28 and TRBJ2-3, is DVKVTQSSRYLVKRTGEKVFLECVQDMDHENMFWYRQDPGLGLRLIYFSYDVKMKEKGDIPEGYSVSREKKERFSLILESASTNQTSMYLCASSFGKAGLIDTQYFGPGTRLTVL.

This chain joins TRBV2 and TRBJ2-3, with 7 positions matching TRBD1. The V segment lost 4 bases and the J segment 6 bases; nucleotides outside the gene matches: 10. CDR3 length: 15 amino acids. CDR1 and CDR2 from the germline V gene are SNHLY and FYNNEI. The CDR3 bases are TGTGCCAGCAGTGCGAGGCTAACAGGGGCCGATACGCAGTATTTT. This sequence encodes CASSARLTGADTQYF.

V usage is TRBV7-9 and J usage is TRBJ2-7; D perhaps matches TRBD1 (6 bases). The CDR3 runs to 15 residues. V lost 5 bases and J lost 2, with 16 bases in between. CDR1 and CDR2 from the germline V gene are SEHNR and FQNEAQ (reference sequence). The CDR3 sequence: CASSRTANSPYEQYF. The CDR3 DNA is TGTGCCAGCAGCCGGACAGCCAACTCCCCCTACGAGCAGTACTTC. The variable domain in full, with the rest retrieved from reference TRBV7-9 and TRBJ2-7, is DTGVSQNPRHKITKRGQNVTFRCDPISEHNRLYWYRQTLGQGPEFLTYFQNEAQLEKSRLLSDRFSAERPKGSFSTLEIQRTEQGDSAMYLCASSRTANSPYEQYFGPGTRLTVT.

The chain recombines TRBV9 with TRBJ1-2, with 7 bases lining up with TRBD1. J was trimmed by 5 bases and V by 3 bases; bases with no gene match: 4. Germline V gene data show CDR1 as SGDLS and CDR2 as YYNGEE. The CDR3 runs 13 residues. CDR3 in DNA: TGTGCCAGCAGCGCAGGGGACAGATATGGCTACACCTTC. Translation gives CASSAGDRYGYTF.

This chain uses TRBV10-3 with TRBJ2-2; TRBD1 matches 8 bases. Trimming took 8 bases from V and 2 from J; bases not matched to a gene: 4. Germline V gene sequence: CDR1 ENHRY, CDR2 SYGVKD. CDR3 length equals 14 residues. The DNA of the CDR3 is TGTGCCATCGGGACAGGACAAAACACCGGGGAGCTGTTTTTT. Encoded protein: CAIGTGQNTGELFF.

The chain is built from TRBV30 and TRBJ2-5, with 12 bases fitting TRBD2. V gave up 3 bases and J gave up 5 bases; unmatched junction bases: 7. The germline V gene has CDR1 GTSNPN and CDR2 SVGIG (reference sequence). The CDR3 totals 15 residues. The CDR3 sequence is CAWRASGGAGETQYF. In DNA form, the CDR3 reads TGTGCCTGGAGGGCTAGCGGGGGGGCCGGGGAGACCCAGTACTTC.

The V and J genes are TRBV5-6 and TRBJ2-3; 10 bases are shared with TRBD2. CDR1 is SGHDT, CDR2 YYEEEE, per germline. This CDR3 has 17 amino acids. V was pared by 1 base and J by 5 bases, with 10 bases of the junction left unmatched. CDR3 in amino acids: CASSLSLAGVHIDTQYF. The CDR3 coding sequence is TGTGCCAGCAGCTTGTCGCTAGCGGGAGTTCATATAGATACGCAGTATTTT.

This clone was counted only a few times. The V call is TRBV7-3, the J call TRBJ2-2; D gene ambiguous. CDR1 SGHTA and CDR2 FQGTGA come from the germline V gene. This CDR3 region has 13 residues. V dropped 5 bases and J dropped 5 bases, with 9 bases sitting between them. The CDR3 sequence is CASSTTDTGELFF. In DNA, the CDR3 is TGTGCCAGCAGCACCACAGATACCGGGGAGCTGTTTTTT.